The sample holds many counts of the clone carrying this T cell receptor beta chain. Its antigen is still unknown. These data are taken from a study of T cells in Graves' hyperthyroidism and ophthalmopathy. Study-wide results and caveats: Model-based prediction identified ophthalmopathy a median around seven months prior to its onset.

The authors deemed Graves' hyperthyroidism stable absent ophthalmopathy progression within 18 months. Uncontrolled infection, other autoimmune disease, pregnancy and lactation each barred patients from inclusion. RNA transcripts gave rise to amplified TCR beta CDR3 regions. The primer set for the first-round RT-PCR of the TCR CDR3 was HTBI. TCRdb re-called the multiplex PCR reads with MiXCR, one entry per CDR3 protein. This repertoire shows some 92,000 distinct CDR3 sequences, 35% to 50% found once; its top ten account for roughly a tenth. The CDR3 is 15 residues long. Trimming left V 4 bases short and J 6 bases short, with 18 bases between. Looked up from germline, CDR1 is MNHNS and CDR2 is SASEGT.

Sequencing was done on a sample of peripheral blood or thyroid tissue (not recorded which). The clonotype was recovered from a woman in her twenties or thirties with Graves' hyperthyroidism. This chain connects TRBV6-1 to TRBJ1-2; a weak D match, TRBD1 (5 bases). CDR3 DNA: TGTGCCAGCAGTGGGACTCGATGGGGGGGAGATGGCTACACCTTC. It codes for CASSGTRWGGDGYTF.